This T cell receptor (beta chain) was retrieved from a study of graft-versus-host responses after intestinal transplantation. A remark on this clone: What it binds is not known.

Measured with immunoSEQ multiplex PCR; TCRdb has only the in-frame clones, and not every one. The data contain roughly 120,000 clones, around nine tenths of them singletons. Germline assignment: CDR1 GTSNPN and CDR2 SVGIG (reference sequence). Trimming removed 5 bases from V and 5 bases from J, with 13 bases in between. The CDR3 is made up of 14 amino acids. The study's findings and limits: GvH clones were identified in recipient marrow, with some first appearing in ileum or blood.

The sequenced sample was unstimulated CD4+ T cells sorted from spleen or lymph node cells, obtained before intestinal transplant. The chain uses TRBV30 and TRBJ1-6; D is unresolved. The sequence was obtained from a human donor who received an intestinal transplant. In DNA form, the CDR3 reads TGTGCCTGGGCGCTCTCCCAAAATAATTCACCCCTCCACTTT. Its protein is CAWALSQNNSPLHF.